Following are 20 T cell receptor beta chains from one sample sequenced in a study of beta chain features in type 1 diabetes. All of the isolated RNA was reverse transcribed, so expressed TCRB transcripts were sequenced. Profiling relied on immunoSEQ multiplex PCR, and the TCRdb table lists in-frame clones only, not all of them. The sample records around 400,000 clones, more than 12% being singletons. The material sequenced was naive CD4+ T cells from blood. Receptor source: a woman aged 18 to 35 in good health.

This clone was picked up a small number of times. The V gene is TRBV7-9, the J gene TRBJ1-5; D gene ambiguous. V was pared by 1 base and J by 2 bases, with 12 bases between. This CDR3 contains 16 residues. From germline, CDR1 is SEHNR and CDR2 FQNEAQ (reference sequence). The CDR3 here is CASSLGGGMGNQPQHF. The CDR3 DNA is TGTGCCAGCAGCTTAGGAGGAGGGATGGGCAATCAGCCCCAGCATTTT.

The chain links TRBV28 to TRBJ2-7, with D perhaps matching TRBD1 (5 bases). Germline V CDR1 and CDR2: MDHEN, SYDVKM. Trimming removed 6 bases at V and 0 bases at J, with 12 bases between. The CDR3 sequence is 14 residues long. Here the CDR3 reads CASSYLDSSYEQYF. The CDR3 DNA follows: TGTGCCAGCAGCTACCTCGACAGCTCCTACGAGCAGTACTTC.

This clone was seen a few times. The rearrangement joins TRBV15 to TRBJ2-1; 7 nucleotides match TRBD2. The V segment lost 3 bases and the J segment 5 bases; nucleotides outside the gene matches: 10. This CDR3 is built from 16 residues. Germline CDR1 reads LNHNV; CDR2 reads YYDKDF (reference sequence). CDR3 bases: TGTGCCACCAGCAGGGGGGGGAATAGGGTCGACAATGAGCAGTTCTTC. Protein: CATSRGGNRVDNEQFF.

This clone was counted between two and nine times. The chain carries TRBV4-3 and TRBJ2-3; D remains unclear. Trimming removed 0 bases at V and 2 bases at J, with 6 bases between. The CDR3 consists of 14 residues. Germline V lookup: CDR1 LGHNA, CDR2 YSLEER. CDR3 DNA sequence: TGCGCCAGCAGCCAAGAGCGGCTCACAGATACGCAGTATTTT. Translation gives CASSQERLTDTQYF.

The rearrangement links TRBV29-1 to TRBJ2-5; TRBD2 agrees at 10 bases. CDR1 SQVTM and CDR2 ANQGSEA come from the germline V gene. The CDR3 is made up of 17 amino acids. V dropped 6 bases and J dropped 1; count of bases not matched to a gene: 14. In DNA, the CDR3 is TGCAGCGTCGAGCGACTAGCGGGTACAGGCCTCCAAGAGACCCAGTACTTC. It codes for CSVERLAGTGLQETQYF.

The CDR3 region is CASSLEVTGFTDTQYF. CDR3 DNA sequence: TGTGCCAGCAGCTTAGAGGTGACAGGGTTCACAGATACGCAGTATTTT. The rearrangement joins TRBV11-1 to TRBJ2-3; 7 nucleotides match TRBD1. The CDR3 is 16 amino acids. V gave up 1 base and J gave up 2 bases; unmatched junction bases: 6. The germline CDR1 and CDR2 sequences are SGHAT and FQDESV (reference sequence).

The chain has TRBV29-1 and TRBJ2-7; D uncertain. Deletions cut 4 bases from V and 0 bases from J, with 7 bases between. The CDR3 has 12 residues. CDR1 and CDR2 from the germline V gene are SQVTM and ANQGSEA. CDR3 DNA: TGCAGCGTTGCGGTAGTCTCCTACGAGCAGTACTTC. Translation gives CSVAVVSYEQYF.

The J gene is TRBJ2-3, the V gene TRBV5-1; D is unresolved. V was pared by 2 bases and J by 2 bases, with 6 bases between. Germline V lookup: CDR1 SGHRS, CDR2 YFSETQ. The CDR3 is made up of 13 amino acids. The CDR3 loop is CASSFGPTDTQYF. As DNA, the CDR3 is TGCGCCAGCAGCTTTGGGCCCACAGATACGCAGTATTTT.

This clone was seen only a few times. The chain combines TRBV18 with TRBJ2-1; unclear D gene. The V end was cut by 1 base, the J end by 5 bases, with 12 bases between. Germline loops: CDR1 KGHSH, CDR2 LQKENI. The CDR3 extends over 15 amino acids. The CDR3 DNA reads as TGTGCCAGCTCACCACACGGAGCAGCCGACAATGAGCAGTTCTTC. This sequence encodes CASSPHGAADNEQFF.

The V and J genes are TRBV29-1 and TRBJ2-1; 7 bases align to TRBD2. The CDR3 has 15 residues. Losses at the gene ends were 6 bases for V and 3 bases for J; bases not matched to a gene: 11. Germline lookup yields CDR1 SQVTM and CDR2 ANQGSEA. This chain's CDR3 is CSVPQGASGYNEQFF. CDR3 DNA: TGCAGCGTACCCCAAGGTGCTAGCGGCTACAATGAGCAGTTCTTC.

This chain joins TRBV27 and TRBJ2-7; 7 bases line up with TRBD1. Losses at the gene ends were 6 bases for V and 0 bases for J; bases not matched to a gene: 8. Germline V CDR1 and CDR2: MNHEY, SMNVEV (reference sequence). The CDR3 covers 15 residues. The CDR3 DNA reads TGTGCCAGCAGGGACGGCAGACAGGGCTCCTACGAGCAGTACTTC. Its protein is CASRDGRQGSYEQYF.

The CDR3 region is CASRLGQGHNEQYF. The CDR3 nucleotides are TGTGCCAGCAGGTTGGGACAGGGGCACAACGAGCAGTACTTC. The chain has TRBV11-3 and TRBJ2-7, with 10 bases fitting TRBD1. This CDR3 spans 14 amino acids. The germline gives CDR1 SGHNT, CDR2 YENEEA. Trimming cost V 6 bases and J 5 bases; bases outside gene matches: 7.

This sequence joins TRBV28 and TRBJ2-3, with 9 nucleotides matching TRBD1. V lost 1 base, J lost 3 bases, and 2 bases stayed unmatched. The CDR3 is made up of 15 amino acids. Germline CDR1 and CDR2: MDHEN and SYDVKM. CDR3 residues: CASSLLGQGTDTQYF. Written as DNA, the CDR3 is TGTGCCAGCAGTTTATTGGGACAGGGAACAGATACGCAGTATTTT. Using reference TRBV28 and TRBJ2-3 for the parts outside the CDR3, the full variable domain is DVKVTQSSRYLVKRTGEKVFLECVQDMDHENMFWYRQDPGLGLRLIYFSYDVKMKEKGDIPEGYSVSREKKERFSLILESASTNQTSMYLCASSLLGQGTDTQYFGPGTRLTVL.

V usage is TRBV7-9 and J usage is TRBJ2-7; maybe TRBD1 (6 bases). In germline, CDR1 is SEHNR, CDR2 FQNEAQ (reference sequence). This CDR3 is built from 15 residues. The ends were cut back, 0 bases at V and 2 bases at J, with 11 bases in the middle. CDR3 residues: CASSLALRGTYEQYF. The CDR3 nucleotides are TGTGCCAGCAGCTTAGCGCTAAGGGGGACCTACGAGCAGTACTTC.

This clone was detected only a few times. The chain uses TRBV29-1 and TRBJ1-3; D not resolved. The CDR3 loop spans 16 amino acids. With 4 bases removed from V and 4 bases from J, the gap between germline ends came to 20 bases. Germline assignment: CDR1 SQVTM and CDR2 ANQGSEA. In nucleotides, the CDR3 is TGCAGCGTTGTTGGTTTAATCGGCCGACTAGGAAACACCATATATTTT. It encodes CSVVGLIGRLGNTIYF.

The table lists this clone with a count of one. The J gene is TRBJ2-2, the V gene TRBV5-5; a weak D match, TRBD2 (5 bases). Trimming stripped 2 bases from V and 6 bases from J, with 20 bases between. This CDR3 is 17 amino acids long. Germline lookup yields CDR1 SGHKS and CDR2 YYEKEE (reference sequence). The CDR3 DNA sequence: TGTGCCAGCAGCTTCGGACCACTCGGTTCGCGGGCCGGGGAGCTGTTTTTT. Its protein product is CASSFGPLGSRAGELFF. The variable domain in full, with the rest retrieved from reference TRBV5-5 and TRBJ2-2, is DAGVTQSPTHLIKTRGQQVTLRCSPISGHKSVSWYQQVLGQGPQFIFQYYEKEERGRGNFPDRFSARQFPNYSSELNVNALLLGDSALYLCASSFGPLGSRAGELFFGEGSRLTVL.

The rearrangement uses TRBV19 and TRBJ2-7; 11 positions match TRBD1. The CDR3 is made up of 15 amino acids. Looked up from germline, CDR1 is LNHDA and CDR2 is SQIVND (reference sequence). The V segment lost 5 bases and the J segment 5 bases; nucleotides outside the gene matches: 8. The CDR3: CASSRLGQGAHEQYF. In nucleotides, the CDR3 is TGTGCCAGTAGTCGCCTCGGACAGGGGGCCCACGAGCAGTACTTC.

This clone has a handful of counts. The chain uses TRBV14 and TRBJ1-2; D unclear. Between the trimmed V and J ends, which lost 0 bases and 4 bases, there was a span of 12 bases. Germline CDR1 SGHDN, CDR2 FVKESK. This CDR3 is 15 amino acids long. CDR3 DNA sequence: TGTGCCAGCAGCCAAGATATCGCGGCAGTCTATGGCTACACCTTC. Amino acid sequence: CASSQDIAAVYGYTF.

This clone occurred a few times. The chain recombines TRBV7-8 with TRBJ1-1; possible D gene TRBD1, 5 bases. Trimming removed 7 bases at V and 2 bases at J, with 17 bases between. The CDR3 loop spans 15 amino acids. Germline V lookup: CDR1 SGHVS, CDR2 FQNEAQ. In DNA, the CDR3 is TGTGCCAGCACGAGGAGGGACGGCCTTAACACTGAAGCTTTCTTT. It is translated as CASTRRDGLNTEAFF.

This clone was seen more than once but under ten times. The genes are TRBV5-1 and TRBJ2-5; 10 bases map to TRBD2. Trimming at V came to 6 bases and at J to 3 bases, leaving 2 bases not matched to a gene. The CDR3 runs to 13 residues. Germline CDR1 is SGHRS and CDR2 is YFSETQ. The CDR3 loop is CASTLAGEETQYF. CDR3 DNA sequence: TGCGCCAGCACCCTAGCGGGAGAAGAGACCCAGTACTTC. Full variable domain (rest looked up from reference TRBV5-1 and TRBJ2-5): KAGVTQTPRYLIKTRGQQVTLSCSPISGHRSVSWYQQTPGQGLQFLFEYFSETQRNKGNFPGRFSGRQFSNSRSEMNVSTLELGDSALYLCASTLAGEETQYFGPGTRLLVL.